This T cell receptor beta chain came from a study of patients and donors after allogeneic stem cell transplantation. J was trimmed by 6 bases and V by 5 bases; bases with no gene match: 9. The CDR3 runs to 13 residues. Germline-derived CDR1 and CDR2 are SQVTM and ANQGSEA. TCRdb re-derived calls from the RT-PCR reads in MiXCR, one entry per CDR3 protein. The data contain some 880,000 distinct CDR3 sequences, approximately 19% of them seen just once; the ten biggest clones take up around 6%. This chain connects TRBV29-1 to TRBJ2-7, with TRBD2 matching over 8 bases. This receptor was identified in a human donor who was either an allogeneic HSCT recipient or a stem cell or donor lymphocyte infusion donor (not recorded which). It is not recorded whose cells these are; they may come from a transplant donor. Sequenced: blood, either unsorted or a sorted T cell fraction (not recorded which). CDR3 in amino acids: CSVRAGEVVEQYF. CDR3 coding DNA: TGCAGCGTTAGAGCGGGAGAGGTCGTCGAGCAGTACTTC.